This T cell receptor beta chain was sequenced for a study of blood T cell repertoires in COVID-19. About the study: T cells, B-cell-depleted T cells, or PBMCs supplied cDNA or gDNA.

J gave up 5 bases and V 0 bases, and 10 bases lay outside the gene matches. The CDR3 extends over 16 amino acids. Germline V lookup: CDR1 SGHRS, CDR2 YFSETQ. Assignments of participants to cohorts depended upon their own reported clinical history. Exposed participants encountered a COVID-19 case during the 2 weeks preceding study entry. How the authors handled the data: Amplified reference gene primers provided the basis for estimating nucleated cell counts. Here immunoSEQ multiplex PCR was the method, and the copy in TCRdb shows in-frame clones only, minus some. V and J calls and clone size are given by that table; D and trimming were obtained from the DNA. The table shows around 250,000 clones, with around 93% occurring only once.

The sequence was obtained from a man aged 40-55 years who had been exposed to COVID-19. Sequenced sample: PBMCs or T cells enriched from blood (not recorded which). The chain carries TRBV5-1 and TRBJ2-5, with 7 bases identical to TRBD1. Here the CDR3 reads CASSLGTGDGYETQYF. For the CDR3, the DNA is TGCGCCAGCAGCTTGGGGACAGGCGACGGGTACGAGACCCAGTACTTC.